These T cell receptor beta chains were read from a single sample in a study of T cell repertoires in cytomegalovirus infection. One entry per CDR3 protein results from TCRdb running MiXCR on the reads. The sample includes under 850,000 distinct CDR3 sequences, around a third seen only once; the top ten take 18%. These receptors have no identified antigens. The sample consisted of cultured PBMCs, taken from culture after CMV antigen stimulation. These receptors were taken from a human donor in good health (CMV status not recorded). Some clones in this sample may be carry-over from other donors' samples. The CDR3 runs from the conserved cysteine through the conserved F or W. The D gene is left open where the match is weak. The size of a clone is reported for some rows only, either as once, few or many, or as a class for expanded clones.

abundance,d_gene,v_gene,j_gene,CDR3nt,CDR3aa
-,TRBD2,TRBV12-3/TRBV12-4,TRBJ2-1,TGTGCCAGCAACCCCTCCCAGGCTAGCGGTCAGAATGAGCAGTTCTTC,CASNPSQASGQNEQFF
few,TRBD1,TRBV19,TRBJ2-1,TGTGCCAGTAGTATAGGTAATTGGGACAGGGGATCGAATGAGCAGTTCTTC,CASSIGNWDRGSNEQFF
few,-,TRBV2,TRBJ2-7,TGTGCCAGCAGTGAAGGGGGGAGCCCCACGGGGGAGCAGTACTTC,CASSEGGSPTGEQYF
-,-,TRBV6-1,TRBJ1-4,TGTGCCAGCAGCGGGGCTGGCGCAACTAATGAAAAACTGTTTTTT,CASSGAGATNEKLFF
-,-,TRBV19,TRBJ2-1,TGTGCCAGTAGTATCGGGCCTAGCGCTTTCCCCTACAATGAGCAGTTCTTC,CASSIGPSAFPYNEQFF
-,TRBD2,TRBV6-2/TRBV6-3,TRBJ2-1,TGTGCCAGCGTCCCAGCGGGAGGGAACAATGAGCAGTTCTTC,CASVPAGGNNEQFF
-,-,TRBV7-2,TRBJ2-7,TGTGCCAGCAGCCTGGGTGCAGGCGCTCCCTACGAGCAGTACTTC,CASSLGAGAPYEQYF
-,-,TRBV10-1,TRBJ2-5,TGCGCCACCTCTCACGGAGAGACCCAGTACTTC,CATSHGETQYF
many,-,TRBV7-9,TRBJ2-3,TGTGCCAGCAGCTTAGGATTAGCACCCACAGATACGCAGTATTTT,CASSLGLAPTDTQYF
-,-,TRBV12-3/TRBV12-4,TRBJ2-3,TGTGCCAGCTATCCGGGCGGCGATTGGGATACGCAGTATTTT,CASYPGGDWDTQYF
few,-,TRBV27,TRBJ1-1,TGTGCCAGCAGCCCCCCCCGTGGCACTGAAGCTTTCTTT,CASSPPRGTEAFF
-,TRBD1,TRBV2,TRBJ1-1,TGTGCCAGCAGTGAATCCCGGACAGGTGAAGCTTTCTTT,CASSESRTGEAFF
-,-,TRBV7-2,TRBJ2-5,TGTGCCAGCAGCAAGGACCTAGCGTTAGAGACCCAGTACTTC,CASSKDLALETQYF
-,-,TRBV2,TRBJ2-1,TGTGCCAGCACCCCAATGGGGTCCTACAATGAGCAGTTCTTC,CASTPMGSYNEQFF
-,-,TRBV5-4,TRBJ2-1,TGTGCCAGCACCCCACAGGGTTTCTACAATGAGCAGTTCTTC,CASTPQGFYNEQFF
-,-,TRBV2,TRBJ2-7,TGTGCCAGCAGTCCCGGGACTCTCTTCTTGGAGCAGTACTTC,CASSPGTLFLEQYF
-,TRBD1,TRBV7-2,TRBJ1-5,TGTGCCAGCAGCTTGACCAGGGGGGCAAATCAGCCCCAGCATTTT,CASSLTRGANQPQHF
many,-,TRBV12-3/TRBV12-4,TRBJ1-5,TGTGCCAGCAGTGGGACGGTGAATCAGCCCCAGCATTTT,CASSGTVNQPQHF
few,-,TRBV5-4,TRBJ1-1,TGTGCCAGCAGCGTGGAGAGGGGGAGGACTGAAGCTTTCTTT,CASSVERGRTEAFF
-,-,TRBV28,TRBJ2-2,TGTGCCAGCAGCCTAGGCAGGGGGGGCACCGGGGAGCTGTTTTTT,CASSLGRGGTGELFF
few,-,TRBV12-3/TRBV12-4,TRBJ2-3,TGTGCCAGCAGATTGGGCCAGGGCCCAGATACGCAGTATTTT,CASRLGQGPDTQYF
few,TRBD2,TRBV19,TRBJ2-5,TGTGCCAGTTCCGGGCGATTAGCGGGGGGGGATGCTCAAGAGACCCAGTACTTC,CASSGRLAGGDAQETQYF
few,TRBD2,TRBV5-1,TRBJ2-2,TGCGCCAGCAGCTTGCCTAGCGGGGGAACCGGGGAGCTGTTTTTT,CASSLPSGGTGELFF
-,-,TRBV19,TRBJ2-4,TGTGCCAGTAGTAGAAACCCCGGGACCAAGGCCAAAAACATTCAGTACTTC,CASSRNPGTKAKNIQYF
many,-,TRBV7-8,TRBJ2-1,TGTGCCAGCAGCTTATTCCAGGCGGATTCCTACAATGAGCAGTTCTTC,CASSLFQADSYNEQFF
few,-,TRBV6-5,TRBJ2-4,TGTGCCAGCAGTCATAAACTAGGGATTCAGTACTTC,CASSHKLGIQYF
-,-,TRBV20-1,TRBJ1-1,TGCAGTGCTAGAGAAGACAGACTCACTGAAGCTTTCTTT,CSAREDRLTEAFF
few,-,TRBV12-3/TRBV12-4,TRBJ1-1,TGTGCCAGCACCCCTACAGCGTCGGGAGGAGCTTTCTTT,CASTPTASGGAFF
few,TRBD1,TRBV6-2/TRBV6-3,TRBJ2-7,TGTGCCAGCAGCCAAACTAGACAGGGAACAGGAACCTACGAGCAGTACTTC,CASSQTRQGTGTYEQYF
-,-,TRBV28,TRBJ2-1,TGTGCCAGCAGTCCCGACCGTCGGGGGCCTCGCTACAATGAGCAGTTCTTC,CASSPDRRGPRYNEQFF
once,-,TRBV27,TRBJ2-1,TGTGCCATTTCGGCAGGGACCGATGAGCAGTTCTTC,CAISAGTDEQFF
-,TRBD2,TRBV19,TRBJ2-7,TGTGCCAGTAGTCACCAGACTAGCGGGAGTGACTACGAGCAGTACTTC,CASSHQTSGSDYEQYF
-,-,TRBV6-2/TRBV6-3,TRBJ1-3,TGTGCCAGCCGCAGAGCCTCTGGAAACACCATATATTTT,CASRRASGNTIYF
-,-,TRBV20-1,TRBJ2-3,TGCAGTGCTAGCGATCTTGGAACGCAGTATTTT,CSASDLGTQYF
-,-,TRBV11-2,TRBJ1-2,TGTGCCAGCAGCTTAGGCTCTGCTGGCTACACCTTC,CASSLGSAGYTF
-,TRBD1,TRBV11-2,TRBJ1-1,TGTGCCAGCAGCCCGAGGCCGCGGACAGGCGGGCGGTTGAACACTGAAGCTTTCTTT,CASSPRPRTGGRLNTEAFF
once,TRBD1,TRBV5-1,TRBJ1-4,TGCGCCAGCAGCTTGGTTGGGACAGCTAATGAAAAACTGTTTTTT,CASSLVGTANEKLFF
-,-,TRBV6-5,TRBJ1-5,TGTGCCAGCAGTTATGGGCAGGGCGGGGATCAGCCCCAGCATTTT,CASSYGQGGDQPQHF
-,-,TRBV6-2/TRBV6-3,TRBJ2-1,TGTGCCAGCAGTCCGCGTAGACTAACCTACAATGAGCAGTTCTTC,CASSPRRLTYNEQFF
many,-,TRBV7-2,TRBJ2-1,TGTGCCAGCAGCTTAATGGCAGGGGGAGGTGAGCAGTTCTTC,CASSLMAGGGEQFF
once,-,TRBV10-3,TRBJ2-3,TGTGCCATCAGCATCGGTGACACAGATACGCAGTATTTT,CAISIGDTDTQYF
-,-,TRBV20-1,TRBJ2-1,TGCAGTGCCAGGAGGGGTGACAGGCAGACCTACAATGAGCAGTTCTTC,CSARRGDRQTYNEQFF
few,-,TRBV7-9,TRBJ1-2,TGTGCCAGCACCGAGGGGGGGCTTCGGTTCGGCTACACCTTC,CASTEGGLRFGYTF